The clone carrying this T cell receptor beta chain was seen a few times. The target antigen is unknown. This record belongs to a study of regulatory T cells in long-lasting Graves disease. Study-wide results and limits: Among persistent patients, a larger number of public clonotypes were shared (approximately 3,000) than among newly diagnosed patients (about 1,000).

CDR3-region Arm-PCR and iRepertoire HTBI primers produced the TCR beta libraries. Each CDR3 protein is one row after TCRdb ran MiXCR on the multiplex PCR reads. The data contain 370,000 or so distinct CDR3 sequences, roughly 16% of them seen just once; the ten biggest clones take up 20% to 25%. Germline lookup yields CDR1 MDHEN and CDR2 SYDVKM. The V gene end was trimmed by 10 bases and the J gene end by 1 base; junction bases not matched to a gene: 15. The CDR3 consists of 18 residues. The time point was: newly diagnosed GD, antithyroid drugs for less than 3 months. PBMCs were the source of the RNA used for TCR sequencing. American Thyroid Association guidelines served as the basis for diagnosing Graves' disease. This sample was also put to use in a study of T cells in Graves' hyperthyroidism and ophthalmopathy. That paper notes: The TCR CDR3 first-round RT-PCR relied on the HTBI primer set.

The sequence was collected from a woman younger than 35 with Graves disease. The sequenced sample was peripheral blood mononuclear cells (PBMCs), obtained at new diagnosis, from a patient treated with antithyroid drugs. The rearrangement joins TRBV28 to TRBJ2-6; 8 nucleotides line up with TRBD1. The CDR3 DNA sequence: TGTGCCACATCCTTGGCGGGACAGGTATCTTCTGGGGCCAACGTCCTGACTTTC. Amino acid sequence: CATSLAGQVSSGANVLTF.